This is a list of T cell receptor beta chains from one sample in a study of T-cell reconstitution after alpha-beta-depleted transplantation in children. TCRdb reprocessed the PCR reads via MiXCR and lists one record per CDR3 protein. The sample carries some 250,000 distinct CDR3 sequences, approximately 12% recorded once. The sequencing used PBMCs from the stem cell graft donor, collected from the stem cell graft. The receptors were sampled from a human donor who donated a stem cell graft to a child with acute lymphoblastic leukemia. Both conserved end residues are part of each CDR3. Each record gives: CDR3 protein, CDR3 DNA, V gene, D gene, clone size, J gene. The D gene is left open where the match is weak. The size of a clone is reported for some rows only, either as once, few or many, or as a class for expanded clones.

CDR3 protein: CATSRELPGQGIYEQYF
CDR3 DNA: TGTGCCACCAGCAGAGAGCTGCCGGGACAGGGCATATACGAGCAGTACTTC
V gene: TRBV15
D gene: TRBD1
clone size: many
J gene: TRBJ2-7

CDR3 protein: CSVIDPQGWGCF
CDR3 DNA: TGCAGCGTTATTGATCCCCAGGGATGGGGGTGCTTC
V gene: TRBV29-1
D gene: -
clone size: few
J gene: TRBJ2-5

CDR3 protein: CASTPHRGGRTEAFF
CDR3 DNA: TGTGCCAGCACTCCGCACCGTGGAGGGAGGACTGAAGCTTTCTTT
V gene: TRBV12-3/TRBV12-4
D gene: -
clone size: many
J gene: TRBJ1-1

CDR3 protein: CASTNGYGYTF
CDR3 DNA: TGTGCCAGCACCAATGGATATGGCTACACCTTC
V gene: TRBV28
D gene: -
clone size: many
J gene: TRBJ1-2

CDR3 protein: CASSLVALPDTQYF
CDR3 DNA: TGTGCCAGCAGCTTAGTTGCCCTTCCAGATACGCAGTATTTT
V gene: TRBV7-2
D gene: -
clone size: many
J gene: TRBJ2-3

CDR3 protein: CSAPFGGQYF
CDR3 DNA: TGCAGTGCTCCCTTTGGGGGGCAGTACTTC
V gene: TRBV20-1
D gene: -
clone size: many
J gene: TRBJ2-7

CDR3 protein: CASRGGNSNQPQHF
CDR3 DNA: TGTGCCTCCCGGGGTGGGAATAGCAATCAGCCCCAGCATTTT
V gene: TRBV12-3/TRBV12-4
D gene: -
clone size: many
J gene: TRBJ1-5

CDR3 protein: CASTWGTQLAKNIQYF
CDR3 DNA: TGTGCCAGCACCTGGGGGACGCAATTAGCCAAAAACATTCAGTACTTC
V gene: TRBV28
D gene: -
clone size: many
J gene: TRBJ2-4

CDR3 protein: CASSLWTRNGIDTQYF
CDR3 DNA: TGTGCCAGCAGCTTGTGGACGAGGAATGGGATAGATACGCAGTATTTT
V gene: TRBV5-6
D gene: -
clone size: many
J gene: TRBJ2-3

CDR3 protein: CASSPGTGVTGELFF
CDR3 DNA: TGTGCCAGCAGCCCCGGGACAGGGGTAACCGGGGAGCTGTTTTTT
V gene: TRBV5-5
D gene: TRBD1
clone size: many
J gene: TRBJ2-2

CDR3 protein: CASSTGGYQPQHF
CDR3 DNA: TGTGCCAGCTCTACAGGGGGGTATCAGCCCCAGCATTTT
V gene: TRBV19
D gene: TRBD1
clone size: many
J gene: TRBJ1-5

CDR3 protein: CSARGDFVTDTQYF
CDR3 DNA: TGCAGTGCTAGAGGGGACTTCGTCACAGATACGCAGTATTTT
V gene: TRBV20-1
D gene: -
clone size: many
J gene: TRBJ2-3

CDR3 protein: CASSLGPGLIITYEQYF
CDR3 DNA: TGTGCCAGCAGCTTGGGTCCAGGACTAATAATTACCTACGAGCAGTACTTC
V gene: TRBV5-4
D gene: -
clone size: -
J gene: TRBJ2-7

CDR3 protein: CASSAGTGHIQETQYF
CDR3 DNA: TGCGCCAGCAGCGCCGGGACAGGGCATATCCAAGAGACCCAGTACTTC
V gene: TRBV5-1
D gene: TRBD1
clone size: few
J gene: TRBJ2-5

CDR3 protein: CSARKFKTGLDNEQFF
CDR3 DNA: TGCAGTGCTAGAAAATTTAAGACGGGACTAGATAATGAGCAGTTCTTC
V gene: TRBV20-1
D gene: TRBD2
clone size: -
J gene: TRBJ2-1

CDR3 protein: CASSLNVGQGEQFF
CDR3 DNA: TGTGCCAGCAGCCTAAATGTGGGGCAGGGTGAGCAGTTCTTC
V gene: TRBV7-7
D gene: -
clone size: many
J gene: TRBJ2-1

CDR3 protein: CASSLALGDRADTQYF
CDR3 DNA: TGTGCCAGCAGCTTGGCCCTAGGGGATAGGGCAGATACGCAGTATTTT
V gene: TRBV5-6
D gene: -
clone size: many
J gene: TRBJ2-3

CDR3 protein: CASRQLGQALYTEAFF
CDR3 DNA: TGTGCCAGCAGGCAACTTGGACAGGCCTTGTACACTGAAGCTTTCTTT
V gene: TRBV7-9
D gene: TRBD1
clone size: many
J gene: TRBJ1-1

CDR3 protein: CASSLSTGVRSNQPQHF
CDR3 DNA: TGTGCCAGCAGCTTGTCGACAGGGGTCCGGAGCAATCAGCCCCAGCATTTT
V gene: TRBV5-6
D gene: TRBD1
clone size: many
J gene: TRBJ1-5

CDR3 protein: CSASFSSLYEQYF
CDR3 DNA: TGCAGTGCTAGTTTTTCCAGCCTCTACGAGCAGTACTTC
V gene: TRBV20-1
D gene: -
clone size: many
J gene: TRBJ2-7

CDR3 protein: CASSPGSYGVADGYTF
CDR3 DNA: TGTGCCAGCAGCCCCGGGTCATACGGGGTAGCGGATGGCTACACCTTC
V gene: TRBV5-4
D gene: -
clone size: -
J gene: TRBJ1-2

CDR3 protein: CAISETGPSQETQYF
CDR3 DNA: TGTGCCATCAGTGAAACGGGGCCGAGCCAAGAGACCCAGTACTTC
V gene: TRBV10-3
D gene: -
clone size: many
J gene: TRBJ2-5

CDR3 protein: CSARDRWGGNTIYF
CDR3 DNA: TGCAGTGCTAGAGATCGATGGGGGGGAAACACCATATATTTT
V gene: TRBV20-1
D gene: -
clone size: few
J gene: TRBJ1-3

CDR3 protein: CAITSGLTDTQYF
CDR3 DNA: TGTGCCATAACTAGCGGGCTCACAGATACGCAGTATTTT
V gene: TRBV10-3
D gene: TRBD2
clone size: many
J gene: TRBJ2-3

CDR3 protein: CATSRVGRGQDKNIQYF
CDR3 DNA: TGTGCCACCAGCAGAGTGGGAAGGGGGCAAGACAAAAACATTCAGTACTTC
V gene: TRBV15
D gene: TRBD1
clone size: many
J gene: TRBJ2-4

CDR3 protein: CASSPRGGSADTQYF
CDR3 DNA: TGTGCCAGCAGTCCGAGGGGGGGTTCCGCAGATACGCAGTATTTT
V gene: TRBV7-9
D gene: -
clone size: many
J gene: TRBJ2-3

CDR3 protein: CASSSRQVSYEQYF
CDR3 DNA: TGTGCCAGCAGCTCCAGACAGGTCTCCTACGAGCAGTACTTC
V gene: TRBV7-2
D gene: -
clone size: many
J gene: TRBJ2-7

CDR3 protein: CASTLGGTHTDTQYF
CDR3 DNA: TGTGCCAGCACCTTAGGGGGCACCCACACAGATACGCAGTATTTT
V gene: TRBV28
D gene: TRBD1
clone size: many
J gene: TRBJ2-3

CDR3 protein: CASSLQKKNTEAFF
CDR3 DNA: TGTGCCAGCAGCTTACAGAAAAAGAACACTGAAGCTTTCTTT
V gene: TRBV7-2
D gene: -
clone size: many
J gene: TRBJ1-1

CDR3 protein: CASSIGVLTDTQYF
CDR3 DNA: TGTGCCAGTAGTATAGGAGTTCTCACAGATACGCAGTATTTT
V gene: TRBV19
D gene: -
clone size: many
J gene: TRBJ2-3

CDR3 protein: CSARDGGWGSLPGPLHF
CDR3 DNA: TGCAGTGCTAGAGATGGGGGTTGGGGCAGCCTCCCTGGACCCCTCCACTTT
V gene: TRBV20-1
D gene: -
clone size: many
J gene: TRBJ1-6

CDR3 protein: CASSPSEGQETQYF
CDR3 DNA: TGTGCCAGCAGCCCCTCGGAGGGACAAGAGACCCAGTACTTC
V gene: TRBV3-1
D gene: -
clone size: many
J gene: TRBJ2-5

CDR3 protein: CASSENGGGGQPQHF
CDR3 DNA: TGTGCCAGCAGTGAAAACGGAGGAGGGGGCCAGCCCCAGCATTTT
V gene: TRBV6-1
D gene: TRBD1
clone size: many
J gene: TRBJ1-5

CDR3 protein: CASRRDRPFSNEKLFF
CDR3 DNA: TGTGCCAGCAGGAGGGACAGGCCCTTCTCTAATGAAAAACTGTTTTTT
V gene: TRBV6-5
D gene: TRBD1
clone size: many
J gene: TRBJ1-4

CDR3 protein: CSVAATEDSYEQYF
CDR3 DNA: TGCAGCGTTGCTGCGACGGAGGACTCCTACGAGCAGTACTTC
V gene: TRBV29-1
D gene: -
clone size: many
J gene: TRBJ2-7

CDR3 protein: CASSSTALQETQYF
CDR3 DNA: TGTGCCAGTTCTTCGACGGCACTCCAAGAGACCCAGTACTTC
V gene: TRBV6-1
D gene: -
clone size: many
J gene: TRBJ2-5

CDR3 protein: CASNSGIDYNEQFF
CDR3 DNA: TGTGCCAGCAATTCAGGGATCGACTACAATGAGCAGTTCTTC
V gene: TRBV28
D gene: -
clone size: many
J gene: TRBJ2-1

CDR3 protein: CASRRYGTGNSGELFF
CDR3 DNA: TGTGCCAGCAGACGCTATGGAACAGGGAATTCCGGGGAGCTGTTTTTT
V gene: TRBV12-3/TRBV12-4
D gene: -
clone size: many
J gene: TRBJ2-2

CDR3 protein: CSARAGPQETQYF
CDR3 DNA: TGCAGTGCTAGAGCAGGCCCACAAGAGACCCAGTACTTC
V gene: TRBV20-1
D gene: -
clone size: -
J gene: TRBJ2-5

CDR3 protein: CASSPDRSGELFF
CDR3 DNA: TGTGCCAGCAGTCCCGACAGGTCCGGGGAGCTGTTTTTT
V gene: TRBV6-6
D gene: -
clone size: many
J gene: TRBJ2-2

CDR3 protein: CASSQPERPGYEQYF
CDR3 DNA: TGTGCCAGCAGCCAACCCGAAAGACCCGGCTACGAGCAGTACTTC
V gene: TRBV4-2
D gene: -
clone size: -
J gene: TRBJ2-7

CDR3 protein: CASSQAIGAGGSFEQYF
CDR3 DNA: TGTGCCAGCAGCCAAGCGATTGGCGCAGGGGGCTCGTTCGAGCAGTACTTC
V gene: TRBV14
D gene: TRBD1
clone size: many
J gene: TRBJ2-7

CDR3 protein: CASSFNVQGTHTQYF
CDR3 DNA: TGCGCCAGCAGCTTTAATGTTCAGGGTACGCATACGCAGTATTTT
V gene: TRBV5-1
D gene: -
clone size: many
J gene: TRBJ2-3

CDR3 protein: CASSQEVTEAFF
CDR3 DNA: TGTGCCAGCAGCCAAGAGGTGACTGAAGCTTTCTTT
V gene: TRBV4-2
D gene: -
clone size: many
J gene: TRBJ1-1

CDR3 protein: CASSTRDRAFVSNYGYTF
CDR3 DNA: TGTGCCAGCAGCACTCGGGACAGGGCGTTTGTATCTAACTATGGCTACACCTTC
V gene: TRBV11-1
D gene: TRBD1
clone size: many
J gene: TRBJ1-2

CDR3 protein: CASSWRSGERELFF
CDR3 DNA: TGTGCCAGCAGTTGGCGCAGCGGGGAGCGGGAGCTGTTTTTT
V gene: TRBV6-5
D gene: TRBD2
clone size: many
J gene: TRBJ2-2

CDR3 protein: CASSPTGDAKNIQYF
CDR3 DNA: TGCGCCAGCAGCCCGACAGGGGATGCCAAAAACATTCAGTACTTC
V gene: TRBV4-3
D gene: TRBD1
clone size: many
J gene: TRBJ2-4

CDR3 protein: CSVSTGESYEQYF
CDR3 DNA: TGCAGCGTGTCGACAGGGGAGTCCTACGAGCAGTACTTC
V gene: TRBV29-1
D gene: TRBD1
clone size: -
J gene: TRBJ2-7

CDR3 protein: CAIGNEDQETQYF
CDR3 DNA: TGTGCCATCGGAAATGAGGATCAAGAGACCCAGTACTTC
V gene: TRBV10-3
D gene: -
clone size: many
J gene: TRBJ2-5

CDR3 protein: CASSGTSGGSSSYNEQFF
CDR3 DNA: TGTGCCAGCAGCGGGACTAGCGGGGGGTCGAGCTCCTACAATGAGCAGTTCTTC
V gene: TRBV7-2
D gene: TRBD2
clone size: many
J gene: TRBJ2-1

CDR3 protein: CACGLAGAGETQYF
CDR3 DNA: TGTGCCTGCGGACTAGCGGGGGCCGGAGAGACCCAGTACTTC
V gene: TRBV12-3/TRBV12-4
D gene: TRBD2
clone size: many
J gene: TRBJ2-5

CDR3 protein: CASRTGTSGTEQFF
CDR3 DNA: TGTGCCAGCAGAACCGGGACTAGCGGGACTGAGCAGTTCTTC
V gene: TRBV27
D gene: TRBD2
clone size: few
J gene: TRBJ2-1

CDR3 protein: CAISDHRRPFEQYF
CDR3 DNA: TGTGCCATCAGCGATCACCGAAGGCCCTTCGAGCAGTACTTC
V gene: TRBV10-3
D gene: -
clone size: many
J gene: TRBJ2-7

CDR3 protein: CASSYTAGTHYNEQFF
CDR3 DNA: TGTGCCAGCAGTTACACGGCCGGGACACACTACAATGAGCAGTTCTTC
V gene: TRBV6-2/TRBV6-3
D gene: -
clone size: many
J gene: TRBJ2-1